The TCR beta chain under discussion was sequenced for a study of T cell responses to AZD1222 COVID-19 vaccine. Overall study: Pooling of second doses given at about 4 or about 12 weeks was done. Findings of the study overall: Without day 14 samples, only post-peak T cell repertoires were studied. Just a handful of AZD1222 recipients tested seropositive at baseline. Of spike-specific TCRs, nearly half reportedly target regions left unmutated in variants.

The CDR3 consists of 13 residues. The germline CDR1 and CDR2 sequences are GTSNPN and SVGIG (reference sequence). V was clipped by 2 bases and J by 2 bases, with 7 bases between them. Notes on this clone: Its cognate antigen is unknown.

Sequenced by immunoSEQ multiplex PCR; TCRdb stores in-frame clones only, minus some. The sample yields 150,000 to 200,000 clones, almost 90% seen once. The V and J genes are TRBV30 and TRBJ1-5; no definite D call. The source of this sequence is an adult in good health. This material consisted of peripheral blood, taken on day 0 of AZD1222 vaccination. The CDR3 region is CAWSPIGNQPQHF. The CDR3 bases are TGTGCCTGGAGTCCCATTGGCAATCAGCCCCAGCATTTT.